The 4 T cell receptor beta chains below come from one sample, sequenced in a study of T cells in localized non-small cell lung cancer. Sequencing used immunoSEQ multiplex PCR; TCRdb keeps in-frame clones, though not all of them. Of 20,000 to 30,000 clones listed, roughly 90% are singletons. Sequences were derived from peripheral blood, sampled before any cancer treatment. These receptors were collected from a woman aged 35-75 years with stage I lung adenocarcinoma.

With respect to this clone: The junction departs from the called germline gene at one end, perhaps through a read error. Here the CDR3 reads CASSPGGSGERFF. CDR3 DNA sequence: TGTGCCAGCAGCCCGGGCGGATCCGGGGAGCGGTTCTTC. This chain joins TRBV7-2 and TRBJ2-1; possibly TRBD2 for D (5 bases). This CDR3 comprises 13 residues. Germline CDR1 reads SGHTA; CDR2 reads FQGNSA.

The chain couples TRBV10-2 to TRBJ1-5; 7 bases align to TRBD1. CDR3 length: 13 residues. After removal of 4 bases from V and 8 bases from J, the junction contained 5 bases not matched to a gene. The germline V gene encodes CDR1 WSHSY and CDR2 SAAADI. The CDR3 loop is CASSGQGREPQHF. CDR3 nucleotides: TGCGCCAGCAGTGGACAGGGAAGGGAGCCCCAGCATTTT.

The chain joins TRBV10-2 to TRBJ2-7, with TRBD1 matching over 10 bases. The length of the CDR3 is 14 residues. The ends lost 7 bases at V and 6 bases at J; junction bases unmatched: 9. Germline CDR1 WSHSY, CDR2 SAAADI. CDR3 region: CASKAGTGDREQYF. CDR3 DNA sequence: TGCGCCAGCAAGGCCGGGACAGGGGATCGCGAGCAGTACTTC.

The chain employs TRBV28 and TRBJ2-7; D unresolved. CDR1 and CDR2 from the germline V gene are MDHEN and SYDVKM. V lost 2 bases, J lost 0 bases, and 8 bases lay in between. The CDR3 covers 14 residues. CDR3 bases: TGTGCCAGCAGTTTAAGGGCCCACTCCTACGAGCAGTACTTC. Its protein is CASSLRAHSYEQYF.